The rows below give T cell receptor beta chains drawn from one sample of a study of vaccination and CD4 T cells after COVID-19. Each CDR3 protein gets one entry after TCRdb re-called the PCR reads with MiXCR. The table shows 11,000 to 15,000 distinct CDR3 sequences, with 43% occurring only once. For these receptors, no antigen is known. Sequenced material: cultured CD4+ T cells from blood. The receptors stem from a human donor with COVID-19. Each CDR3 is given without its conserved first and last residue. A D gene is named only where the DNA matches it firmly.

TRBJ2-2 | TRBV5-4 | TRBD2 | ASSSNRPDGGTGELF
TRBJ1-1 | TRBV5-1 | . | ASSLFVKAEAF
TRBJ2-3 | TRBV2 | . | ASSEWKPPGGQY
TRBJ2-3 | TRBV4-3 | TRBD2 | ASSQELAGGGDTQY
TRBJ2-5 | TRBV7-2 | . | ASSRSGTETQY
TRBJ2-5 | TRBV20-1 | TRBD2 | SAIEREPLYQETQY
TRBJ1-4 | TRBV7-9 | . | ASSRDPRDEKLF
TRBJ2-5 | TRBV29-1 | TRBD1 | SVASTGLRQETQY
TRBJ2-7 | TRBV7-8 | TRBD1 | ASSLPMGQRLMQQY
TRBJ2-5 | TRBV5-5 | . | ASSLAGGQWETQY
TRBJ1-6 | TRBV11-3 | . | ASSSTVRNSPLH
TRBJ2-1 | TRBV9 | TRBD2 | ASSGAAGGGEQF
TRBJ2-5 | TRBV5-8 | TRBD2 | ASSLGLAGGGYETQY
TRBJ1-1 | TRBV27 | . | ASNLQGGTEAF
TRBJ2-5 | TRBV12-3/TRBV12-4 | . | ASSFEETQY
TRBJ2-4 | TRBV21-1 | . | ASSKRVALTLAKNIQY
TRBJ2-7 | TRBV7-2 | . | ASSLGLNEQY
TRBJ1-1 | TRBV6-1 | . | ASSPTSRAEAF
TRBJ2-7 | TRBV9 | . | ASSVAGGDRTTYEQY
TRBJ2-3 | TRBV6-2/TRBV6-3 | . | ASRQHGRGDTQY
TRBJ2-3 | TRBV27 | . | ASSTLGQTDTQY
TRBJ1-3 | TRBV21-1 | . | ASSETGASGNTIY
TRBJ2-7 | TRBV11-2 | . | ASSLGDSRTYEQY
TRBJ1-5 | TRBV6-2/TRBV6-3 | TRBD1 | ASSYQGAQYSNQPQH
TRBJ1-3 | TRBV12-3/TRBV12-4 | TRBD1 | ASRKGAGSGNTIY
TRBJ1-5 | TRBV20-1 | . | SATRDAGRFSNQPQR
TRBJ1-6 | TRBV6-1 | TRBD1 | ASSIDRGTYSPLH
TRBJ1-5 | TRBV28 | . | ASSGGGNQPQH
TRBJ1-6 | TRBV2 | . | ASSVPTQTYNSPLH
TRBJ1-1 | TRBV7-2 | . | ASSWKNTEAF
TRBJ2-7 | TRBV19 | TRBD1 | ASRPQSQGVYEQY
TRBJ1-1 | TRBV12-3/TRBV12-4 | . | ASEGVGTEAF
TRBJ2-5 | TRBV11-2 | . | ASRRAGGGETQY
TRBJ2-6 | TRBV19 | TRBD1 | ASSFTTGAGANVLT
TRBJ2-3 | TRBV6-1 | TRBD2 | ASRPGTSGSGDTQY
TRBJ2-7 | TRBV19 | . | ASSEYVSPHEQY
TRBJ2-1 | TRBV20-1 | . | SAHPWGSYNEQF
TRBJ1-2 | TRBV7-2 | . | ASSLVMNYGYT
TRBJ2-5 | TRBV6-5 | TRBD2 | ASSSGGVGETQY
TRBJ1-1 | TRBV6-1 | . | ASSPRKGFTEAF
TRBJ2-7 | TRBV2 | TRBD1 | ASTLDRGLVEQY
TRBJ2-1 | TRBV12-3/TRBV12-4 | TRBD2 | ASSDTSGGYNEQF
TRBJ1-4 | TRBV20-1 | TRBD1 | SAPSTGTTYHNEKLF
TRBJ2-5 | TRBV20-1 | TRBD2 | SARGGGGLQGETQY
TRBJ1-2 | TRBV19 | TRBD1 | ASSIAGTGGYGYT
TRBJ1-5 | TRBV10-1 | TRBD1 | ASIIRGTSNQPQH
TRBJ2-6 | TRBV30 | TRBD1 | AWIRDRSRSGANVLT
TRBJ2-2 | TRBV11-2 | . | ASNLQGPGELF
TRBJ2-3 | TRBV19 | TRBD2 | ASSMVAGGGTDTQY
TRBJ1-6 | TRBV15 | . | ATRPGEYNSPLH
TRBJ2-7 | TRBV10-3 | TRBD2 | AIRGGTNEQY
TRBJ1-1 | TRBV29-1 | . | SVEGRGRGNTEAF
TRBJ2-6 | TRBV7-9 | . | ASSPAYLGTVVFSGANVLT
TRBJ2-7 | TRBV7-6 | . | ASSLVPRGSYEQY
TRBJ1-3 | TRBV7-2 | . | ASSRSPGGNTIY